This TCR beta chain was sequenced for a study of T cells in localized non-small cell lung cancer. Study-wide results and limits: Patients showing higher blood T cell density tended to see longer overall survival.

There are 13 residues in the CDR3. Trimming cost V 7 bases and J 4 bases, with 8 bases left between them. Per germline, CDR1 SNHLY and CDR2 FYNNEI. A note on this clone: Its target is unknown.

Measured with immunoSEQ multiplex PCR; TCRdb has only the in-frame clones, and not every one. The data contain approximately 22,000 clones, roughly 90% of them seen just once; the ten biggest clones take up about 6.7%. Here the sequenced sample was peripheral blood, taken before any cancer treatment. The receptor was derived from an older male donor with stage I squamous cell lung carcinoma. This sequence joins TRBV2 and TRBJ1-6; D remains unclear. CDR3 amino acids: CASMRDYNSPLHF. The CDR3 region has the DNA TGTGCCAGCATGCGGGATTATAATTCACCCCTCCACTTT.